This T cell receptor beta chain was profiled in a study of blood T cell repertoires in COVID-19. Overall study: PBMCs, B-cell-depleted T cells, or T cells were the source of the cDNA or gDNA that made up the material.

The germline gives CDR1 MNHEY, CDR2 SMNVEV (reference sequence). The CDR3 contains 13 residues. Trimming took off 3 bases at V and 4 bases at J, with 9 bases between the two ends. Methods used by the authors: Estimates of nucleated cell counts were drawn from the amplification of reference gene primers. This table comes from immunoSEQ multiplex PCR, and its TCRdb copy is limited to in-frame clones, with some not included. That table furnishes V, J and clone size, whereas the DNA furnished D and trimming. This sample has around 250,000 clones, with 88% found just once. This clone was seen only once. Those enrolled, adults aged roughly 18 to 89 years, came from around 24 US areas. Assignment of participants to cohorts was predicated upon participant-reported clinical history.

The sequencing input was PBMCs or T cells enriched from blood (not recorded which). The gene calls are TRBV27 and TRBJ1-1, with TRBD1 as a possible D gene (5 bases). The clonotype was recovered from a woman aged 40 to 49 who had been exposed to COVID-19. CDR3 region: CASSFQGSTEAFF. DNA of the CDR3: TGTGCCAGCAGTTTCCAGGGAAGCACTGAAGCTTTCTTT.